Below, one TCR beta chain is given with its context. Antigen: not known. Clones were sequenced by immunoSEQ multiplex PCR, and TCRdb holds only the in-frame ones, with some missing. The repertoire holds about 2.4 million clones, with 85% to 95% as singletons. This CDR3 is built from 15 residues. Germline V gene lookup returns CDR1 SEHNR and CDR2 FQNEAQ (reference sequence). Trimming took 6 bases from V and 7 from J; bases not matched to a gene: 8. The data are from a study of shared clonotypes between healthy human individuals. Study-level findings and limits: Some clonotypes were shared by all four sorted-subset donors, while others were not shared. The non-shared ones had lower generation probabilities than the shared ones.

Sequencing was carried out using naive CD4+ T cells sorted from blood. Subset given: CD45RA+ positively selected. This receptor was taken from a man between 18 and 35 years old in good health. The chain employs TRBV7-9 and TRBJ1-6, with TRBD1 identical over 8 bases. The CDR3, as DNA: TGTGCCAGCAGTTGGACAGGGAATAACAATTCACCCCTCCACTTT. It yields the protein CASSWTGNNNSPLHF.